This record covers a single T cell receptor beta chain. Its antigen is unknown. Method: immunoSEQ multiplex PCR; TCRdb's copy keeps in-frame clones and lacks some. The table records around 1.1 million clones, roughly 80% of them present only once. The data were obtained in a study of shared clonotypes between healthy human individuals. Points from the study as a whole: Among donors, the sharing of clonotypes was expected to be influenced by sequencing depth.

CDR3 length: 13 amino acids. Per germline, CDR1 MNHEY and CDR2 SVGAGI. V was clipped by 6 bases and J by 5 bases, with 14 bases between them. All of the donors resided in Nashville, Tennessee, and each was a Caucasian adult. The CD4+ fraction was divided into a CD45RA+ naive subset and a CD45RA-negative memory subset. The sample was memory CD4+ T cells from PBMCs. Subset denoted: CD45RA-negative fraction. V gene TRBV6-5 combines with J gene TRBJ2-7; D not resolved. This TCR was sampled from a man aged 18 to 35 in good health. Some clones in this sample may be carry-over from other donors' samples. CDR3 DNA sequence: TGTGCCAGCAGAGCCAGGCGGACGGACGAGCAGTACTTC. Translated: CASRARRTDEQYF.